The 21 T cell receptor beta chains presented below share a single source sample, sequenced in a study of cytomegalovirus exposure and HLA in healthy donors. Measured with immunoSEQ multiplex PCR; TCRdb has only the in-frame clones, and not every one. The sample contains about 200,000 clones, roughly 77% of which appear only once. Sample: PBMCs. Receptors were obtained from a woman younger than 45 in good health and CMV-seronegative.

The rearrangement uses TRBV5-1 and TRBJ2-5, with TRBD1 matching 8 bases. There are 13 residues in the CDR3. CDR1 is SGHRS and CDR2 is YFSETQ in the germline V gene. J lost 4 bases, V lost 3 bases, and 2 bases had no gene match. The CDR3 bases are TGCGCCAGCAGCTGGACAGGGCGAGAGACCCAGTACTTC. Residues: CASSWTGRETQYF.

The chain couples TRBV27 to TRBJ2-1; TRBD2 might be the D (5 bases). Germline lookup yields CDR1 MNHEY and CDR2 SMNVEV (reference sequence). V lost 3 bases and J 0 bases, leaving 9 bases between the germline ends. The CDR3 runs 15 residues. For the CDR3, the DNA is TGTGCCAGCAGTTTGAGGAGGAGCTCCTACAATGAGCAGTTCTTC. This sequence encodes CASSLRRSSYNEQFF.

The rearrangement uses TRBV25-1 and TRBJ2-5; no clear D gene. Germline loops: CDR1 MGHDK, CDR2 SYGVNS. The V end lost 0 bases, the J end lost 5 bases, and 10 bases lay between the germline ends. This CDR3 comprises 14 residues. CDR3 DNA sequence: TGTGCCAGCAGTGAATATCTTTCCCGGGAGACCCAGTACTTC. Translated, it gives CASSEYLSRETQYF.

This chain links TRBV5-1 with TRBJ2-5; TRBD1 aligns across 7 bases. Germline values: CDR1 SGHRS, CDR2 YFSETQ. This CDR3 has 14 amino acids. V trimming: 3 bases; J trimming: 4 bases; junction bases outside the gene matches: 6. In nucleotides, the CDR3 is TGCGCCAGCAGCTCCTTAACAGGGGTAGAGACCCAGTACTTC. Protein product: CASSSLTGVETQYF.

The CDR3 bases are TGTGCCAGCAGTGGGACCCGGGACAGGGGAAACACCATATATTTT. It translates to CASSGTRDRGNTIYF. V usage is TRBV25-1 and J usage is TRBJ1-3; 8 bases align to TRBD1. Losses at the gene ends were 4 bases for V and 4 bases for J; bases not matched to a gene: 6. The germline V gene encodes CDR1 MGHDK and CDR2 SYGVNS. This CDR3 has 15 residues.

This clone has at least ten counts. This chain connects TRBV6-1 to TRBJ2-7; 10 bases fit TRBD1. This CDR3 is built from 15 residues. With V trimmed by 1 base and J by 0 bases, 0 bases remained unmatched. Germline CDR1 and CDR2: MNHNS and SASEGT. The CDR3 reads CASSEGTGGSYEQYF. Here the CDR3 DNA reads TGTGCCAGCAGTGAAGGGACAGGGGGCTCCTACGAGCAGTACTTC.

This clone was seen once. This sequence joins TRBV5-4 and TRBJ2-5, with 9 bases matching TRBD2. Germline lookup yields CDR1 SGHNT and CDR2 YYREEE (reference sequence). This CDR3 region has 17 residues. V gave up 0 bases and J gave up 3 bases; unmatched junction bases: 9. CDR3 loop: CASSLVVTSGLKETQYF. CDR3 DNA sequence: TGTGCCAGCAGCTTGGTTGTGACTAGCGGACTTAAAGAGACCCAGTACTTC.

This clone has only one observation. This chain uses TRBV5-1 with TRBJ2-1, with TRBD1 as a possible D gene (6 bases). The CDR3 is 15 amino acids. Germline loops: CDR1 SGHRS, CDR2 YFSETQ. V gave up 4 bases and J gave up 1 base, with 12 bases separating them. The DNA of the CDR3 is TGCGCCAGCAGCCGCGCCGGGACATCCTACAATGAGCAGTTCTTC. It is translated as CASSRAGTSYNEQFF. Variable domain in full (rest from reference TRBV5-1 and TRBJ2-1): KAGVTQTPRYLIKTRGQQVTLSCSPISGHRSVSWYQQTPGQGLQFLFEYFSETQRNKGNFPGRFSGRQFSNSRSEMNVSTLELGDSALYLCASSRAGTSYNEQFFGPGTRLTVL.

The chain links TRBV6-5 to TRBJ2-2; TRBD1 might be the D (5 bases). Trimming took 6 bases from V and 2 from J, leaving 10 bases between them. This CDR3 is built from 14 residues. From germline, CDR1 is MNHEY and CDR2 SVGAGI. The CDR3 sequence: CASRLTENTGELFF. CDR3 bases: TGTGCCAGCAGGTTGACAGAAAACACCGGGGAGCTGTTTTTT.

The chain links TRBV5-4 to TRBJ2-5, with a possible D match to TRBD1 (6 bases). The CDR3 is made up of 14 amino acids. The V end was cut by 2 bases, the J end by 1 base, with 9 bases between. The V gene's germline CDR1 is SGHNT and CDR2 YYREEE (reference sequence). CDR3 sequence reads: CASSFRGGQETQYF. CDR3 coding DNA: TGTGCCAGCAGCTTTCGAGGGGGCCAAGAGACCCAGTACTTC.

The gene calls are TRBV5-6 and TRBJ1-6, with D unresolved. The CDR3 is made up of 12 amino acids. Germline values: CDR1 SGHDT, CDR2 YYEEEE. Trimming shortened V by 1 base and J by 8 bases, and 4 bases separated the two germline ends. The CDR3 sequence: CASSLPDSPLHF. CDR3 coding DNA: TGTGCCAGCAGCTTGCCAGATTCACCCCTCCACTTT.

The chain is built from TRBV2 and TRBJ2-7, with D perhaps matching TRBD1 (5 bases). This CDR3 contains 14 residues. Germline V gives CDR1 SNHLY, CDR2 FYNNEI. The ends were cut back, 7 bases at V and 1 base at J, with 14 bases in the middle. The CDR3 nucleotides read TGTGCCAGCATTCCCAGGGTGGAGTCCTACGAGCAGTACTTC. It is translated as CASIPRVESYEQYF.

This clone was recorded a few times. This chain uses TRBV5-1 with TRBJ2-6; 10 nucleotides align to TRBD1. CDR1 and CDR2 (germline): SGHRS, YFSETQ. The CDR3 has 17 residues. V dropped 6 bases and J dropped 3; count of bases not matched to a gene: 9. In nucleotides, the CDR3 is TGCGCCAGCAAAAGGGACAGGGGAGAGGATGGGGCCAACGTCCTGACTTTC. Its protein product is CASKRDRGEDGANVLTF.

The V call is TRBV5-4, the J call TRBJ2-5; 7 bases align to TRBD1. The V segment lost 8 bases and the J segment 1 base; nucleotides outside the gene matches: 20. This CDR3 spans 18 amino acids. In germline, CDR1 is SGHNT, CDR2 YYREEE (reference sequence). The CDR3 region is CASNQGQTYEEGQETQYF. In DNA, the CDR3 is TGTGCCAGTAATCAGGGACAGACCTACGAAGAGGGCCAAGAGACCCAGTACTTC.

This clone has only a few counts. This chain joins TRBV30 and TRBJ1-2; 7 positions agree with TRBD1. The CDR3 spans 12 residues. The V gene end was trimmed by 2 bases and the J gene end by 5 bases; junction bases not matched to a gene: 2. Looked up from germline, CDR1 is GTSNPN and CDR2 is SVGIG (reference sequence). The CDR3 coding sequence is TGTGCCTGGAGTAGACAGGGATATGGCTACACCTTC. Amino acids: CAWSRQGYGYTF.

The CDR3 region is CASQREVGELFF. CDR3 DNA sequence: TGTGCCAGCCAGCGGGAGGTGGGGGAGCTGTTTTTT. The chain is built from TRBV19 and TRBJ2-2; 9 nucleotides agree with TRBD2. V lost 9 bases, J lost 8 bases, and 4 bases stayed unmatched. The CDR3 runs to 12 residues. Germline V lookup: CDR1 LNHDA, CDR2 SQIVND (reference sequence).

The J gene is TRBJ2-7, the V gene TRBV18, with D maybe TRBD2 (6 bases). The CDR3 runs to 15 residues. The germline V and J ends were trimmed by 2 bases and 1 base, with 12 bases remaining between them. In germline, CDR1 is KGHSH, CDR2 LQKENI. CDR3 sequence reads: CASSPAGAGSYEQYF. The DNA of the CDR3 is TGTGCCAGCTCACCAGCCGGGGCGGGGTCCTACGAGCAGTACTTC. Using reference TRBV18 and TRBJ2-7 for the parts outside the CDR3, the full variable domain is NAGVMQNPRHLVRRRGQEARLRCSPMKGHSHVYWYRQLPEEGLKFMVYLQKENIIDESGMPKERFSAEFPKEGPSILRIQQVVRGDSAAYFCASSPAGAGSYEQYFGPGTRLTVT.

This clone came up a few times. The chain couples TRBV10-2 to TRBJ2-1; D perhaps matches TRBD1 (5 bases). The germline CDR1 and CDR2 sequences are WSHSY and SAAADI. The CDR3 covers 15 residues. V lost 4 bases and J 0 bases, leaving 10 bases between the germline ends. The CDR3 region has the DNA TGCGCCAGCAGTGTCCAGGGCAGCTCCTACAATGAGCAGTTCTTC. This encodes CASSVQGSSYNEQFF.

At least ten counts were recorded for this clone. Other DNA sequences in the same sample also yield this CDR3. This chain uses TRBV27 with TRBJ1-1, with D tentatively TRBD1 (5 bases). The germline CDR1 and CDR2 sequences are MNHEY and SMNVEV (reference sequence). The CDR3 has 14 amino acids. Trimming shortened V by 6 bases and J by 1 base, and 12 bases separated the two germline ends. This CDR3 is CASRTSTGNTEAFF. CDR3 bases: TGTGCCAGCAGAACTTCCACAGGGAACACTGAAGCTTTCTTT.

J is TRBJ1-1 and V is TRBV6-5, with a possible D match to TRBD1 (5 bases). The CDR3 has 14 amino acids. Per the germline V gene, CDR1 is MNHEY and CDR2 is SVGAGI. The V gene lost 2 bases and the J gene lost 9 bases, with 16 bases spanning the gap. The CDR3 sequence is CASSYPEGGAKAFF. Written as DNA, the CDR3 is TGTGCCAGCAGTTACCCCGAGGGCGGGGCAAAAGCTTTCTTT.

The CDR3 here is CASSPGGQHRGSGYTF. The CDR3 DNA reads as TGCGCCAGCAGCCCAGGGGGACAACATCGGGGCTCTGGCTACACCTTC. The chain combines TRBV5-1 with TRBJ1-2, with 7 bases identical to TRBD1. The V segment lost 4 bases and the J segment 7 bases; nucleotides outside the gene matches: 16. The CDR3 is 16 residues long. The germline V gene has CDR1 SGHRS and CDR2 YFSETQ.